This is a list of T cell receptor beta chains from one sample in a study of T cell responses to AZD1222 COVID-19 vaccine. The table came from immunoSEQ multiplex PCR; TCRdb's copy has only in-frame clones and leaves some out. The sample holds approximately 120,000 clones, roughly 90% seen once. Specimen: peripheral blood, collected on day 0 of AZD1222 vaccination. All receptors come from an adult in good health. Both conserved end residues are part of each CDR3. Some rows mark clone size as missing; the rest say once, few, many or name a class of expanded clone.

v_call clone_size cdr3_aa
TRBV7-8 - CASSSLVRYPEDEKLFF
TRBV7-9 - CASSSKIIDGYTF
TRBV10-3 - CAIQGPTREKLFF
TRBV15 - CATSRDPSRTDTQYF
TRBV30 - CAWSGLGAGGPKQRETQYF
TRBV2 - CASSERGLTNEKLFF
TRBV23-1 - CASSQLGRETQYF
TRBV27 - CASSTTSSGTYNEQFF
TRBV6-2/TRBV6-3 once CASSYMGFGSNQPQHF
TRBV10-2 once CASSERKNTEAFF
TRBV18 - CASSLPSDYEQYF
TRBV10-3 - CATNRGGDRYEQFF
TRBV9 - CASSASPEGPGSEAFF
TRBV28 - CASRVPGGGYTF
TRBV5-6 - CASSRGLAGVFTGELFF
TRBV5-5 - CASSLFWPGQGYEQYF
TRBV19 few CASTQNRDFRTYEQYF
TRBV18 - CASSLGQGKGYGYTF
TRBV5-4 once CASSSLSGGYQETQYF